Included here is one T cell receptor (beta chain) sequence, with context. The record originates from a study of early T cells in non-severe SARS-CoV-2 infection. Trimming removed 5 bases at V and 0 bases at J, with 14 bases between. The CDR3 consists of 16 residues. The germline V gene has CDR1 MNHEY and CDR2 SVGAGI. Unique molecular identifiers were affixed to single, distinct cDNA molecules. A single record per CDR3 protein comes from TCRdb applying MiXCR to the 5' RACE reads. The repertoire holds 50,000 to 60,000 distinct CDR3 sequences, with around 10% as singletons. The rearrangement links TRBV6-5 to TRBJ2-1; the D is unclear. Material: whole blood. This clonotype was obtained from an adult who was a healthcare worker with PCR-confirmed SARS-CoV-2 infection or an uninfected control (not recorded which). The CDR3 DNA is TGTGCCAGCAGTCGTAAGGGCGTGGGCTCCTACAATGAGCAGTTCTTC. Translating it yields CASSRKGVGSYNEQFF.